This T cell receptor beta chain was identified during a study of blood T cell repertoires in COVID-19. Study context: T cells, B-cell-depleted T cells, or PBMCs provided the cDNA or gDNA that served as material.

Germline V gene lookup returns CDR1 SEHNR and CDR2 FQNEAQ (reference sequence). V gave up 0 bases and J gave up 7 bases, with 10 bases separating them. The CDR3 has 15 amino acids. Source study methods: Amplified reference gene primers provided the basis for estimating nucleated cell counts. Profiled with immunoSEQ multiplex PCR; TCRdb holds only in-frame clones, not every one. That table furnishes V, J and clone size, whereas the DNA furnished D and trimming. The sample has some 250,000 clones; about 80% are singletons. The V and J genes are TRBV7-9 and TRBJ1-6, with D possibly TRBD1 on 6 matching bases. Sequenced material: peripheral blood. The receptor was isolated from a woman aged 80 or over with acute or convalescent COVID-19. The CDR3 sequence: CASSLAGQRNSPLHF. In nucleotides, the CDR3 is TGTGCCAGCAGCTTAGCCGGACAGAGAAATTCACCCCTCCACTTT.